A single sample is the source of the 27 T cell receptor beta chains below, sequenced in a study of blood T cells in healthy people across ages. It was with a sample-barcoded 5' primer and a J-beta primer mix that a second PCR of about 7 to 12 cycles was run. TCRdb re-derived calls from the 5' RACE reads in MiXCR, one entry per CDR3 protein. The sample shows 850,000 to 1,000,000 distinct CDR3 sequences, 45% to 50% of them seen only once. The sequencing input was blood. The receptors originated from a man aged 25 to 40 in good health.

The chain is built from TRBV21-1 and TRBJ1-1; the tabulated D call, TRBD1, remains unverified against the DNA. TRBV21-1 is a pseudogene locus. This CDR3 spans 17 amino acids. The CDR3 sequence is CASSNVGQPTNNTEAFF. The CDR3 DNA reads TGTGCCAGCAGCAACGTCGGACAGCCGACGAACAACACTGAAGCTTTCTTT.

This chain joins TRBV7-2 and TRBJ2-2; D uncertain. The CDR3 is made up of 14 amino acids. V was shortened by 5 bases and J by 2 bases, with 9 bases between the two germline ends. CDR1 and CDR2 from the germline V gene are SGHTA and FQGNSA. CDR3 region: CASSVGVNTGELFF. As DNA, the CDR3 is TGTGCCAGCAGCGTGGGCGTCAACACCGGGGAGCTGTTTTTT.

This chain joins TRBV27 and TRBJ2-4; D unclear. Trimming took off 4 bases at V and 9 bases at J, with 31 bases between the two ends. CDR3 length equals 19 residues. The V gene's germline CDR1 is MNHEY and CDR2 SMNVEV (reference sequence). This chain's CDR3 is CASSWAVGWFLTGLSIQYF. CDR3 DNA sequence: TGTGCCAGCAGTTGGGCAGTCGGTTGGTTCCTCACTGGGTTATCCATTCAGTACTTC.

Details on this clonotype: A much larger clone differs by one base, so this may be a read error. The chain couples TRBV6-4 to TRBJ2-7; D is possibly TRBD2 (5 bases). Germline V gene lookup returns CDR1 MRHNA and CDR2 SNTAGT. CDR3 size: 13 residues. CDR3 loop: CAGSEGSSSQRYF. CDR3 DNA: TGTGCCGGCAGTGAGGGCAGTTCTTCCCAGCGGTACTTC.

J is TRBJ2-5 and V is TRBV3-1; 12 bases match TRBD1. CDR1 and CDR2 (germline): LGHDT, YNNKEL (reference sequence). Trimming removed 4 bases from V and 6 bases from J; junction bases left unmatched: 15. CDR3 size: 18 residues. The CDR3 region has the DNA TGTGCCAGCAGCCCCCCTGGTACTGGGACAGGGGGCCTAAAGACCCAGTACTTC. Translated, it gives CASSPPGTGTGGLKTQYF.

On this clonotype itself: One end of the junction is discordant with germline, which a read error may explain. Here the CDR3 DNA reads TGTGCCAGCAGCCCCGGAGATGCGCAGTATTTT. Translation gives CASSPGDAQYF. This rearrangement joins TRBV7-2 to TRBJ2-3, with unresolved D. Germline V gene lookup returns CDR1 SGHTA and CDR2 FQGNSA. This CDR3 region has 11 residues.

This clonotype has more than one count but fewer than ten. The V call is TRBV12-3 or TRBV12-4, the J call TRBJ2-2, with D tentatively TRBD1 or TRBD2 (5 bases each). Trimming took 6 bases from V and 0 from J, leaving 20 bases between them. CDR3 length: 18 residues. This chain's CDR3 is CASSAGTLRVPNTGELFF. The DNA for the CDR3 is TGTGCCAGCAGCGCCGGGACCCTAAGAGTCCCGAACACCGGGGAGCTGTTTTTT.

This rearrangement joins TRBV6-2 or TRBV6-3 to TRBJ2-3; the D call may be TRBD1 or TRBD2 (5 bases each). Trimming removed 0 bases from V and 5 bases from J, with 21 bases in between. The CDR3 totals 18 residues. The germline V gene has CDR1 MNHEY and CDR2 SVGEGT. This CDR3 reads CASSYSRGPRGSGDTQYF. For the CDR3, the DNA is TGTGCCAGCAGTTACTCACGGGGACCTCGGGGTTCGGGAGATACGCAGTATTTT.

The V call is TRBV3-1, the J call TRBJ2-3; TRBD2 agrees at 11 bases. The CDR3 runs 18 residues. Germline V CDR1 and CDR2: LGHDT, YNNKEL (reference sequence). V was clipped by 6 bases and J by 2 bases; unmatched bases: 13. The CDR3 region is CASSGRPGLAVFTDTQYF. The CDR3 DNA reads TGTGCCAGCAGTGGAAGGCCGGGACTAGCGGTATTCACAGATACGCAGTATTTT.

Details on this clonotype: With a much larger clone just one base away, this may be a read error. The chain recombines TRBV7-3 with TRBJ2-3; 10 nucleotides match TRBD2. The CDR3 has 16 amino acids. The germline V gene encodes CDR1 SGHTA and CDR2 FQGTGA. The chain's CDR3 is CASSLLSGGDTGTQYF. The CDR3 region has the DNA TGTGCCAGCAGCTTACTGAGCGGGGGGGACACAGGTACGCAGTATTTT.

The genes are TRBV18 and TRBJ2-7; 13 bases fit TRBD2. This CDR3 is built from 15 residues. After removal of 3 bases from V and 5 bases from J, the junction contained 4 bases not matched to a gene. Germline CDR1 KGHSH, CDR2 LQKENI. The CDR3 sequence: CASSPGTSGVHEQYF. The CDR3 coding sequence is TGTGCCAGCTCACCCGGGACTAGCGGGGTTCACGAGCAGTACTTC.

The chain employs TRBV20-1 and TRBJ2-3; D gene uncertain. The germline V gene encodes CDR1 DFQATT and CDR2 SNEGSKA (reference sequence). CDR3 length equals 12 residues. Trimming shortened V by 7 bases and J by 2 bases, and 10 bases separated the two germline ends. CDR3 nucleotides: TGCAGTGGCGGTAGTTCCACAGATACGCAGTATTTT. This codes for CSGGSSTDTQYF.

This clonotype was seen only a few times. J is TRBJ1-6 and V is TRBV20-1, with D hard to call. The germline V gene encodes CDR1 DFQATT and CDR2 SNEGSKA (reference sequence). CDR3 size: 16 residues. V was shortened by 6 bases and J by 0 bases, with 15 bases between the two germline ends. The CDR3 DNA sequence: TGCAGTGCCCCCATGGGGTCGAGCTCCTATAATTCACCCCTCCACTTT. As protein: CSAPMGSSSYNSPLHF.

This clonotype was seen a few times. Since a much larger clone is just one base distant, this may be a read error. The chain uses TRBV30 and TRBJ2-7; D unresolved. The germline CDR1 and CDR2 sequences are GTSNPN and SVGIG (reference sequence). V lost 0 bases, J lost 2 bases, and 5 bases lay in between. The CDR3 is 12 amino acids. The CDR3, as DNA: TGTGCCTGGAGTGTTTCGCCCTACGAGCAGTACTTC. Its protein is CAWSVSPYEQYF.

This clonotype has a handful of counts. The chain carries TRBV11-3 and TRBJ2-3, with TRBD2 matching 15 bases. V shed 5 bases, J shed 1 base, and the junction held 7 bases outside the gene matches. The length of the CDR3 is 18 residues. Germline V CDR1 and CDR2: SGHNT, YENEEA. The DNA of the CDR3 is TGTGCCAGCAGCCTCGGGACTAGCGGGGGGTCGGGCACAGATACGCAGTATTTT. Translated: CASSLGTSGGSGTDTQYF.

The chain joins TRBV6-5 to TRBJ2-1; TRBD2 matches 13 bases. V gave up 6 bases and J gave up 8 bases; unmatched junction bases: 7. Germline lookup yields CDR1 MNHEY and CDR2 SVGAGI. This CDR3 has 15 amino acids. CDR3 in DNA: TGTGCCAGCAGGAGGACTAGCGGGAGTAGGGATGAGCAGTTCTTC. Amino acids: CASRRTSGSRDEQFF.

V is TRBV9 and J is TRBJ2-2; D is unclear. V was trimmed by 4 bases and J by 0 bases, leaving 7 bases between them. Germline V gene sequence: CDR1 SGDLS, CDR2 YYNGEE. This CDR3 has 14 residues. As DNA, the CDR3 is TGTGCCAGCAGCACTAACTCGAACACCGGGGAGCTGTTTTTT. Translated, it gives CASSTNSNTGELFF.

This clonotype was detected only a few times. The chain recombines TRBV27 with TRBJ1-5, with TRBD1 as a possible D gene (6 bases). Germline CDR1 and CDR2: MNHEY and SMNVEV (reference sequence). V lost 2 bases and J 5 bases, leaving 13 bases between the germline ends. The CDR3 length is 15 residues. CDR3 region: CASSLRPGADQPQHF. CDR3 DNA sequence: TGTGCCAGCAGTTTACGGCCGGGGGCCGATCAGCCCCAGCATTTT.

The chain employs TRBV4-3 and TRBJ2-5, with 8 bases lining up with TRBD1. The J call could be wrong; TRBJ2-7 is a better fit for the DNA end. In germline, CDR1 is LGHNA, CDR2 YSLEER. There are 16 residues in the CDR3. The CDR3 reads CAVSHSATGETYEQYF. The CDR3 coding sequence is TGCGCCGTCAGCCATTCCGCGACAGGGGAAACCTACGAGCAGTACTTC.

CDR3 loop: CATTGTGVVTDTQYF. The CDR3 DNA is TGTGCCACCACCGGGACAGGGGTGGTGACAGATACGCAGTATTTT. This chain joins TRBV10-3 and TRBJ2-3, with TRBD1 identical over 10 bases. The V and J ends lost 10 bases and 3 bases, in that order; junction bases with no gene match: 10. Looked up from germline, CDR1 is ENHRY and CDR2 is SYGVKD. This CDR3 comprises 15 residues.

The J gene is TRBJ2-1, the V gene TRBV4-1; TRBD1 is a possible D gene (5 bases). TRBJ2-7 matches the DNA end more closely, so the J call is doubtful. The CDR3 has 15 residues. Germline V gene data show CDR1 as MGHRA and CDR2 as YSYEKL. The CDR3 DNA sequence: TGCGCCAGCAGCAAAGGGGCCAGAGGATACAATGAGCAGTACTTC. It translates to CASSKGARGYNEQYF.

The chain couples TRBV20-1 to TRBJ2-4; 10 bases fit TRBD1. Per the germline V gene, CDR1 is DFQATT and CDR2 is SNEGSKA (reference sequence). With V trimmed by 5 bases and J by 8 bases, 9 bases remained unmatched. The CDR3 loop spans 14 amino acids. DNA for the CDR3: TGCAGTGCTTCCGGGACAGGGGAAGATGACATTCAGTACTTC. It yields the protein CSASGTGEDDIQYF.

This chain links TRBV28 with TRBJ2-7; D is unclear. Trimming left V 3 bases short and J 0 bases short, with 12 bases between. Germline V gene data show CDR1 as MDHEN and CDR2 as SYDVKM. The CDR3 consists of 15 residues. This CDR3 is CASSFYALSSYEQYF. CDR3 bases: TGTGCCAGCAGTTTTTACGCACTAAGCTCCTACGAGCAGTACTTC.

This clonotype has a handful of counts. This chain links TRBV5-1 with TRBJ2-7, with 10 nucleotides matching TRBD2. The CDR3 has 14 residues. The ends lost 5 bases at V and 5 bases at J; junction bases unmatched: 7. The germline CDR1 and CDR2 sequences are SGHRS and YFSETQ. The CDR3 DNA reads as TGCGCCAGCAGGGCCGGGACTAGCGTCCACGAGCAGTACTTC. This sequence encodes CASRAGTSVHEQYF.

This sequence joins TRBV7-6 and TRBJ2-4; D is undetermined. Matching the DNA end better, TRBJ2-7 makes the J call doubtful. This CDR3 is 12 amino acids long. Germline assignment: CDR1 SGHVS and CDR2 FNYEAQ. CDR3 sequence: CASSLAKGEQYF. The CDR3 coding sequence is TGTGCCAGCAGCTTAGCGAAAGGCGAGCAGTACTTC.

The chain links TRBV4-3 to TRBJ2-3; D perhaps matches TRBD2 (6 bases). The CDR3 is 17 residues long. Germline V gives CDR1 LGHNA, CDR2 YSLEER. V was shortened by 4 bases and J by 3 bases, with 20 bases between the two germline ends. The CDR3 sequence is CASSLRRRAEGTDTQYF. The DNA of the CDR3 is TGCGCCAGCAGCCTCCGACGCAGGGCGGAGGGTACAGATACGCAGTATTTT.

V gene TRBV13 combines with J gene TRBJ2-3, with 10 bases lining up with TRBD2. J gave up 6 bases and V 5 bases, and 8 bases lay outside the gene matches. The CDR3 length is 15 residues. The germline CDR1 and CDR2 sequences are PRHDT and FYEKMQ (reference sequence). The CDR3 sequence: CASSVLAGLRDTQYF. The CDR3 DNA reads TGTGCCAGCAGCGTACTAGCGGGGCTTAGGGATACGCAGTATTTT.